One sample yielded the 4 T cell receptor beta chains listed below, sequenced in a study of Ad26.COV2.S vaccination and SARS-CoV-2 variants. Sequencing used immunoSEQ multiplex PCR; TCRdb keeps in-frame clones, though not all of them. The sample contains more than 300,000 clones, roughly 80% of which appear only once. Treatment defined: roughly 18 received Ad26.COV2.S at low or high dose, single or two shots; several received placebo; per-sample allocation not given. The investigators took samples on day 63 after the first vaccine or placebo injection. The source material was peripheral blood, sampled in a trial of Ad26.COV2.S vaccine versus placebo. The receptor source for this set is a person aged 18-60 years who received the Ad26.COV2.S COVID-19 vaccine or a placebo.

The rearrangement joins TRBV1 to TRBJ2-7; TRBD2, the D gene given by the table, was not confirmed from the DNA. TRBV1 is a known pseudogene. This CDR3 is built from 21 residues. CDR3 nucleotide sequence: TGCACCAGCAGCCTCGGACTAGCGGGGGGTGAGCAGCCCCCCCGCTCCTACGAGCAGTACTTC. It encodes CTSSLGLAGGEQPPRSYEQYF.

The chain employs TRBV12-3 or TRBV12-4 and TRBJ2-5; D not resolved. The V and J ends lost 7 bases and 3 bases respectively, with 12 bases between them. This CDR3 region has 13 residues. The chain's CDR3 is CASIQPGEETQYF. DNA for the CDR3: TGTGCCAGCATTCAACCGGGCGAAGAGACCCAGTACTTC.

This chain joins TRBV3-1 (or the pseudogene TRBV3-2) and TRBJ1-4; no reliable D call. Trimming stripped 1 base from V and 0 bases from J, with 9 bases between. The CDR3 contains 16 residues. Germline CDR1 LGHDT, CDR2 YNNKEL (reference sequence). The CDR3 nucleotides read TGTGCCAGCAGCCAAGCACTACTGACAACTAATGAAAAACTGTTTTTT. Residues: CASSQALLTTNEKLFF.

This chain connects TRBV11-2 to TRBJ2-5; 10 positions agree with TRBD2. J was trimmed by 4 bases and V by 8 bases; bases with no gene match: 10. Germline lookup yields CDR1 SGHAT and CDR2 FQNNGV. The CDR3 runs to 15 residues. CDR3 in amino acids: CASERGGLTAETQYF. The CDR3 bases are TGTGCCAGCGAGCGGGGGGGCCTGACTGCAGAGACCCAGTACTTC.